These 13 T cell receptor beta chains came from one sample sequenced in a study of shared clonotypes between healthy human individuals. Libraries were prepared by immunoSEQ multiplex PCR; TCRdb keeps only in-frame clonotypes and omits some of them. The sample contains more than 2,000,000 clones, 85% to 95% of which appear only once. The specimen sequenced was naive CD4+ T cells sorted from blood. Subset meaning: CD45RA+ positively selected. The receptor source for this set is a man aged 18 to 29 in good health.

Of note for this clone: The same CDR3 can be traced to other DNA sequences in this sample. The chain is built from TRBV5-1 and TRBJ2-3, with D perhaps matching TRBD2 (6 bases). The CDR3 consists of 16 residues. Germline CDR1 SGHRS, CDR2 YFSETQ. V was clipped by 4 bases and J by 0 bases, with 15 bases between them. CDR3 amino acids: CASSPNSGTSTDTQYF. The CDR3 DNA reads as TGCGCCAGCAGCCCAAATAGCGGTACTAGCACAGATACGCAGTATTTT.

CDR3 residues: CASGQGADTQYF. For the CDR3, the DNA is TGTGCCAGTGGACAGGGGGCAGATACGCAGTATTTT. The chain recombines TRBV28 with TRBJ2-3, with TRBD1 matching over 10 bases. Germline CDR1 reads MDHEN; CDR2 reads SYDVKM. V trimming: 9 bases; J trimming: 4 bases; junction bases outside the gene matches: 1. The CDR3 length is 12 residues.

The CDR3 loop is CASSSVGASTNEKLFF. Written as DNA, the CDR3 is TGTGCCAGCAGTTCAGTCGGGGCCTCAACTAATGAAAAACTGTTTTTT. The V gene is TRBV6-5, the J gene TRBJ1-4; TRBD1 might be the D (5 bases). The CDR3 runs 16 residues. Germline V gene sequence: CDR1 MNHEY, CDR2 SVGAGI. V shed 4 bases and J shed 0 bases, with 12 bases lying between them.

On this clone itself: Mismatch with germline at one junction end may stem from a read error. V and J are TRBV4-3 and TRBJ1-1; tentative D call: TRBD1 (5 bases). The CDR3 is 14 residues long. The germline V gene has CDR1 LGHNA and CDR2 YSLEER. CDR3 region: CASSQEGLNTEAFF. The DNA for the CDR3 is TGCGCCAGCAGCCAGGAGGGACTGAATACTGAAGCTTTCTTT.

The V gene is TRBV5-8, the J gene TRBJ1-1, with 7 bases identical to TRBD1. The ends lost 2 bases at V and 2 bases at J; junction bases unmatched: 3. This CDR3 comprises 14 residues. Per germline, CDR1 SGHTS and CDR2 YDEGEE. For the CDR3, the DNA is TGTGCCAGCAGCTTCATAGGGGGCAACACTGAAGCTTTCTTT. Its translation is CASSFIGGNTEAFF.

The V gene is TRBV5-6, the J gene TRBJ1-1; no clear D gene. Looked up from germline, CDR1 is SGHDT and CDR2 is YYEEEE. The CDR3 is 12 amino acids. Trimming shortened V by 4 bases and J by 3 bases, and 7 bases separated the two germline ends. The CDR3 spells CASSPVYTEAFF. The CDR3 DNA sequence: TGTGCCAGCAGCCCCGTTTACACTGAAGCTTTCTTT.

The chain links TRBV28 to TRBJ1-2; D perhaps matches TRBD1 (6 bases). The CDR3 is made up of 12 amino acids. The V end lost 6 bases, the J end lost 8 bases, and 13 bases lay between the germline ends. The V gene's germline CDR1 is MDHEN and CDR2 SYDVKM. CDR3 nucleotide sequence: TGTGCCAGCAGCTACAGGGACCGGGGCTACACCTTC. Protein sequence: CASSYRDRGYTF.

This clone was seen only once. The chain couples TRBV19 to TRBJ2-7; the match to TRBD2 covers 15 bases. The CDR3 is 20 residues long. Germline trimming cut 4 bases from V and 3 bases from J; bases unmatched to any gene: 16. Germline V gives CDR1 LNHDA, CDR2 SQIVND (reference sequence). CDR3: CASSTKRSGTSGRSIYEQYF. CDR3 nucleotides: TGTGCCAGTAGTACAAAAAGATCCGGGACTAGCGGGAGGTCTATCTACGAGCAGTACTTC.

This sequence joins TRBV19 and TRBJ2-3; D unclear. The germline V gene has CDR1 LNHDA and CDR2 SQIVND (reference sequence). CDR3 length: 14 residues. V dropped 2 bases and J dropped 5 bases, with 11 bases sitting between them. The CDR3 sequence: CASSIFADLDTQYF. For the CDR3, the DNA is TGTGCCAGTAGTATATTCGCGGATCTAGATACGCAGTATTTT.

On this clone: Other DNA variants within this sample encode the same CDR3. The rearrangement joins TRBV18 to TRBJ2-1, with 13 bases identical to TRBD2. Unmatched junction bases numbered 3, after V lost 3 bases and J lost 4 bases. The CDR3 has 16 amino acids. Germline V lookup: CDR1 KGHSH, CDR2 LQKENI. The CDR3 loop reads CASSPPTSGGYNEQFF. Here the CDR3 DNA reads TGTGCCAGCTCACCCCCGACTAGCGGGGGGTACAATGAGCAGTTCTTC.

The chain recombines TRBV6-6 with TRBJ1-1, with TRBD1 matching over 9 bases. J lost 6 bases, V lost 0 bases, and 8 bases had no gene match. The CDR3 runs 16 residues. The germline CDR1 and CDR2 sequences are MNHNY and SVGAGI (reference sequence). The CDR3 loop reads CASSYSPGTGFPEAFF. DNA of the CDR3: TGTGCCAGCAGTTACTCCCCAGGGACAGGGTTCCCTGAAGCTTTCTTT.

CDR3 nucleotide sequence: TGTGCCAGCAGTCAGGATCAGGGACCCTACGAGCAGTACTTC. Residues: CASSQDQGPYEQYF. The rearrangement uses TRBV6-5 and TRBJ2-7, with D possibly called TRBD1 or TRBD2 (5 bases each). The CDR3 length is 14 residues. V was pared by 5 bases and J by 2 bases, with 13 bases between. Germline loops: CDR1 MNHEY, CDR2 SVGAGI.

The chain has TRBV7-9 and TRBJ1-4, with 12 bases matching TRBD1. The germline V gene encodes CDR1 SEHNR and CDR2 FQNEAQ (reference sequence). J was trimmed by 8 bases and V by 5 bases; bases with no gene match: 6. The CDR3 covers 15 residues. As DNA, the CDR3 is TGTGCCAGCAGCCCTCCGGGGACAGGGGGCGAAAAACTGTTTTTT. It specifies CASSPPGTGGEKLFF.